The source of this T cell receptor (beta chain) is a study of graft-versus-host responses after intestinal transplantation. Study in general: Induction with anti-thymocyte globulin, then tacrolimus and steroids for roughly three years, was given to all recipients.

This table comes from immunoSEQ multiplex PCR, and its TCRdb copy is limited to in-frame clones, with some not included. The table lists some 85,000 clones, 87% of them singletons. Study-wide results and limits: Those patients showing graft-donor T cell macrochimerism displayed high graft-versus-host to host-versus-graft clonal ratios in allografts. Early post-transplant HvG declines showed an association with peak circulating GvH clone levels.

In this sample, this clone turned up a few times. Its target is unknown. The receptor was isolated from a human donor who was the organ donor for an intestinal transplant. The sequences come from unstimulated CD8+ T cells sorted from spleen or lymph node cells, collected before transplant.

The CDR3 sequence is CASSDPTSGVTQYF. CDR3 nucleotides: TGTGCCAGCAGCGATCCGACTAGCGGGGTGACCCAGTACTTC. The chain links TRBV9 to TRBJ2-5, with 11 bases identical to TRBD2. There are 14 residues in the CDR3. J gave up 7 bases and V 3 bases, and 5 bases lay outside the gene matches. Germline CDR1 is SGDLS and CDR2 is YYNGEE.